The clone carrying this TCR beta chain was counted a single time. This sample stems from a study of blood T cell repertoires in COVID-19. As for the study in general: Material from acute and convalescent COVID-19 was sourced from the United States, Italy and Spain. Sources were T cells, B-cell-depleted T cells, or PBMCs; the material itself was cDNA or gDNA.

Here immunoSEQ multiplex PCR was the method, and the copy in TCRdb shows in-frame clones only, minus some. The sample carries 75,000 to 80,000 clones, approximately 90% recorded once. The sequence was obtained from a human donor in a cohort sampled during active COVID-19. Specimen: peripheral blood.

The CDR3 is CASSLGTSTFYYEQYF. Written as DNA, the CDR3 is TGCGCCAGCAGCTTGGGAACTAGCACTTTCTACTACGAGCAGTACTTC. This rearrangement joins TRBV5-1 to TRBJ2-7, with D perhaps TRBD2 (6 bases). The germline V gene encodes CDR1 SGHRS and CDR2 YFSETQ. Trimming shortened V by 0 bases and J by 3 bases, and 16 bases separated the two germline ends. There are 16 residues in the CDR3.